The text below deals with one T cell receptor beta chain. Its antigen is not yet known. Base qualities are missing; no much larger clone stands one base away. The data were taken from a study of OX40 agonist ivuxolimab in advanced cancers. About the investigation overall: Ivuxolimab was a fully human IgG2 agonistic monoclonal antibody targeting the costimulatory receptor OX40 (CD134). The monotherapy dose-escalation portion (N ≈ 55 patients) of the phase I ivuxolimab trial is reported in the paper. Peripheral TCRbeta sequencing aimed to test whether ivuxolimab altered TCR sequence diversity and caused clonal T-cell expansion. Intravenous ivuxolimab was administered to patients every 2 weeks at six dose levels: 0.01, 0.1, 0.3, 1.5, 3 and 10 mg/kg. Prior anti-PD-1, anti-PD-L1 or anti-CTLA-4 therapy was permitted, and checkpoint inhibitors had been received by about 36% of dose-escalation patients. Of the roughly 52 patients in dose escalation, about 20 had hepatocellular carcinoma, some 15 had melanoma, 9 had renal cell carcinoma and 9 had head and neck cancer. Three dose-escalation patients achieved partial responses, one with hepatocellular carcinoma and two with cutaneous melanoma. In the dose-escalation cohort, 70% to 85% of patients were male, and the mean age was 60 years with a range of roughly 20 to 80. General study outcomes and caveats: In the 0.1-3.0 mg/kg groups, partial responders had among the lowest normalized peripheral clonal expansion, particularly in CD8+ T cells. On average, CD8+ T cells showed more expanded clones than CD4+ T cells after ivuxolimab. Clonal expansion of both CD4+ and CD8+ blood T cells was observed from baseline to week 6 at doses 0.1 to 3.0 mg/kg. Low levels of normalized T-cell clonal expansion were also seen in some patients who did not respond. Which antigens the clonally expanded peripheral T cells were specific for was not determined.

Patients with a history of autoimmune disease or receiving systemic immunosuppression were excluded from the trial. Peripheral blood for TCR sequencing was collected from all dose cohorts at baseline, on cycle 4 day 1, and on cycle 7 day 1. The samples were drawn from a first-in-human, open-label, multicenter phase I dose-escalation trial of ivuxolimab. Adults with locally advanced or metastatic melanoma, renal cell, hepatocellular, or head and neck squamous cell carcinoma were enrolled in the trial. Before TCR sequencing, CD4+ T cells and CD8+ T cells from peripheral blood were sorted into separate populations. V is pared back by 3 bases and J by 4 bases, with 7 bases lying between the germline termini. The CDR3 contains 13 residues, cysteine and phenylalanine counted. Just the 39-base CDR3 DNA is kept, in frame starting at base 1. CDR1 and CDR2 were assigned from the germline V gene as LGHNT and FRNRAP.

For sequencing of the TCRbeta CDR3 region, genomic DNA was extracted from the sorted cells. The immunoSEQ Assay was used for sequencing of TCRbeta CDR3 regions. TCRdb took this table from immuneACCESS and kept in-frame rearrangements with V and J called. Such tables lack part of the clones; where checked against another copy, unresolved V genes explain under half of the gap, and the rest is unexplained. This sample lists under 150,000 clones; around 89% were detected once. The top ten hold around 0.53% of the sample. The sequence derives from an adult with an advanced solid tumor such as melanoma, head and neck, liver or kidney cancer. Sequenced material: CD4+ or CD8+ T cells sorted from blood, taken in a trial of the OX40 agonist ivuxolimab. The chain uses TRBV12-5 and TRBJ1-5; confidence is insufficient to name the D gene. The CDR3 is CASGFGLNQPQHF. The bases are TGTGCTAGTGGTTTCGGGCTTAATCAGCCCCAGCATTTT.